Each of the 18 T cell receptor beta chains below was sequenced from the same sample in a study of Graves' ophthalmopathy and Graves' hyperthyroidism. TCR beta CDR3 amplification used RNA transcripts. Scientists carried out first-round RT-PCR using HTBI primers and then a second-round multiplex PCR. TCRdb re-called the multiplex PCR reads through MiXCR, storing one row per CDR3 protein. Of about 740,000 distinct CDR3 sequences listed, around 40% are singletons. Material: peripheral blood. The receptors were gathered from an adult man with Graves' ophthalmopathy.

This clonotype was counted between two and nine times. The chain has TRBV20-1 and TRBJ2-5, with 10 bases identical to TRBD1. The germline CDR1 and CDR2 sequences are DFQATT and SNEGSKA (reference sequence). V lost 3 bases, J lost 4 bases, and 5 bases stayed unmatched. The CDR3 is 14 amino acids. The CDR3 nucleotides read TGCAGTGCTAGCGCGACAGGGGGCTCAGAGACCCAGTACTTC. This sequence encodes CSASATGGSETQYF.

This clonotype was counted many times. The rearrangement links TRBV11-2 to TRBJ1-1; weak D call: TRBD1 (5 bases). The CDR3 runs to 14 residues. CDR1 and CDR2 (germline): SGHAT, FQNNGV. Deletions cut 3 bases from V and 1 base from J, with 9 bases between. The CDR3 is CASSFRDPNTEAFF. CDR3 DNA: TGTGCCAGCAGCTTCAGGGACCCGAACACTGAAGCTTTCTTT.

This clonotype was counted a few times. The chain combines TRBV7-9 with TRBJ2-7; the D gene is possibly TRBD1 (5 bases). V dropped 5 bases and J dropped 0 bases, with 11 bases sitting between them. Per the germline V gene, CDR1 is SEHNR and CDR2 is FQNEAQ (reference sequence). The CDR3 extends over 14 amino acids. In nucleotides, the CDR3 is TGTGCCAGCAGCCCGATGACAGTCTCCTACGAGCAGTACTTC. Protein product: CASSPMTVSYEQYF. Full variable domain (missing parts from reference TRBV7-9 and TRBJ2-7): DTGVSQNPRHKITKRGQNVTFRCDPISEHNRLYWYRQTLGQGPEFLTYFQNEAQLEKSRLLSDRFSAERPKGSFSTLEIQRTEQGDSAMYLCASSPMTVSYEQYFGPGTRLTVT.

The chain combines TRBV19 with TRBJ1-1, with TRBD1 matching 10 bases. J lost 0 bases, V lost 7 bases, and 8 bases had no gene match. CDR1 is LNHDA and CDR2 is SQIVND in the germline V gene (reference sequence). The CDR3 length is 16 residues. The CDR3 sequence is CASTGTGALMNTEAFF. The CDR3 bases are TGTGCCAGTACAGGGACAGGGGCTCTAATGAACACTGAAGCTTTCTTT.

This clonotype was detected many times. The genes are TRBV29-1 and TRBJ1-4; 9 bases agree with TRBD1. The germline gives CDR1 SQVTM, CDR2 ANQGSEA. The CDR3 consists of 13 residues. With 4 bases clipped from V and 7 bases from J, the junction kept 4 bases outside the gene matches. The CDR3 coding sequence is TGCAGCGTTGCGGGGACAGGGTTTGAAAAACTGTTTTTT. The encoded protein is CSVAGTGFEKLFF.

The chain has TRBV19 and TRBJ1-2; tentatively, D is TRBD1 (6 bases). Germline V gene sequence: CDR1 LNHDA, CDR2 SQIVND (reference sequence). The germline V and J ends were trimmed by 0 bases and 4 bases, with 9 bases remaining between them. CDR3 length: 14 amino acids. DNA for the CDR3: TGTGCCAGTAGTATAGACCCAGGGGCCTATGGCTACACCTTC. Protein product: CASSIDPGAYGYTF.

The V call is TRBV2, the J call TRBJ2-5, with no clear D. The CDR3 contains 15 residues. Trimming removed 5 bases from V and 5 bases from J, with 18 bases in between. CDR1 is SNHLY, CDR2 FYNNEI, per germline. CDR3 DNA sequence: TGTGCCAGCAGTCCCAACACGGGTGACTCGGAGACCCAGTACTTC. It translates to CASSPNTGDSETQYF.

CDR3 sequence (DNA): TGCAGTGCTAAACCGGGACGTTCCTACGAGCAGTACTTC. Translation gives CSAKPGRSYEQYF. V gene TRBV20-1 combines with J gene TRBJ2-7; either TRBD1 or TRBD2 may fit D (5 bases each). CDR3 size: 13 residues. Germline loops: CDR1 DFQATT, CDR2 SNEGSKA (reference sequence). Between the trimmed V and J ends, which lost 4 bases and 1 base, there was a span of 11 bases.

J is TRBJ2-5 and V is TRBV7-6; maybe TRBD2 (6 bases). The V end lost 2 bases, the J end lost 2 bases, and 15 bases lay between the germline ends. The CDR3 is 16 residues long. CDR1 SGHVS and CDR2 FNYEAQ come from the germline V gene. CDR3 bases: TGTGCCAGCAGCTTAAATAGCCACCGGGGGCAAGAGACCCAGTACTTC. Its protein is CASSLNSHRGQETQYF.

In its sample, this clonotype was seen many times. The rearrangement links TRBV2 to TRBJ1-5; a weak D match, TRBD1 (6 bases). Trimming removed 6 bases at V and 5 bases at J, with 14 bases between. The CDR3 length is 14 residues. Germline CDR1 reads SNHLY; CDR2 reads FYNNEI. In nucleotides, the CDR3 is TGTGCCAGCAGGGAGCAGGGGATTCATCAGCCCCAGCATTTT. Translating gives CASREQGIHQPQHF.

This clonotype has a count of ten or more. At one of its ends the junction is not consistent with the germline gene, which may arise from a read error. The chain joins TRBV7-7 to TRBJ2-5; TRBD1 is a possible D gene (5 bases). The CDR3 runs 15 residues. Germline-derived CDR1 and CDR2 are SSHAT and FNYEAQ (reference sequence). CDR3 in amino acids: CASSSKGQGRETQYF. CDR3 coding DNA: TGTGCTAGCAGCTCAAAAGGCCAGGGAAGAGAGACCCAGTACTTC. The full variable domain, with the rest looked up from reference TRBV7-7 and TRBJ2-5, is GAGVSQSPRYKVTKRGQDVTLRCDPISSHATLYWYQQALGQGPEFLTYFNYEAQPDKSGLPSDRFSAERPEGSISTLTIQRTEQRDSAMYRCASSSKGQGRETQYFGPGTRLLVL.

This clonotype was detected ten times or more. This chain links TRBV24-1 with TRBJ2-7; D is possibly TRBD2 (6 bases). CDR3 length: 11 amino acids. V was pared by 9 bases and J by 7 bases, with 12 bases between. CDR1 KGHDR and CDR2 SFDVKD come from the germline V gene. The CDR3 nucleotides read TGTGCCACCGCTCTCGGAGGGGAGCAGTACTTC. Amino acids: CATALGGEQYF.

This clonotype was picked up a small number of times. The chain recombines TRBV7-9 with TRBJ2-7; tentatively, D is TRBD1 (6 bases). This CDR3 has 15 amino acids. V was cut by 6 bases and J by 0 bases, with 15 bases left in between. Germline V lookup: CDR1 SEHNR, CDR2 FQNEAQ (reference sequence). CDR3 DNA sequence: TGTGCCAGCAGTGAACAGGGTATGACCTCCTACGAGCAGTACTTC. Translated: CASSEQGMTSYEQYF.

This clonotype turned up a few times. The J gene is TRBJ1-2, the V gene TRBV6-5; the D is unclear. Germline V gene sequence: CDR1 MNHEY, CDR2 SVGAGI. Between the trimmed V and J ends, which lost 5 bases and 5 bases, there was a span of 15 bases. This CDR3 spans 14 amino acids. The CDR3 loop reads CASSERGLQYGYTF. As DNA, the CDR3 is TGTGCCAGCAGTGAACGGGGTCTACAATATGGCTACACCTTC.

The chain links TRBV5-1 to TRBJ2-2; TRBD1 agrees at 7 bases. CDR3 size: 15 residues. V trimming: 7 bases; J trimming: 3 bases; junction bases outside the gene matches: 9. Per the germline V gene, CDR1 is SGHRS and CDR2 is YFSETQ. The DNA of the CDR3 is TGCGCCAGCCTGGACCGGGACAGCTACACCGGGGAGCTGTTTTTT. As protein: CASLDRDSYTGELFF.

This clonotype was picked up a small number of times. The CDR3 DNA reads TGTGCCAGCCCGCCGGGACAGGGGAGGAACACTGAAGCTTTCTTT. Translation gives CASPPGQGRNTEAFF. The V and J genes are TRBV28 and TRBJ1-1; 10 bases match TRBD1. Trimming removed 8 bases from V and 1 base from J; junction bases left unmatched: 7. Germline CDR1 reads MDHEN; CDR2 reads SYDVKM. This CDR3 is built from 15 residues. Together with reference TRBV28 and TRBJ1-1, the CDR3 gives the full variable domain: DVKVTQSSRYLVKRTGEKVFLECVQDMDHENMFWYRQDPGLGLRLIYFSYDVKMKEKGDIPEGYSVSREKKERFSLILESASTNQTSMYLCASPPGQGRNTEAFFGQGTRLTVV.

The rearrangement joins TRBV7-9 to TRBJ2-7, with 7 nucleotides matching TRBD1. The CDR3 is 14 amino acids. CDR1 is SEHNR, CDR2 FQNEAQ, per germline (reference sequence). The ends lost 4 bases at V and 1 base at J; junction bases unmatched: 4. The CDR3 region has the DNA TGTGCCAGCAGCTCACCGGGACAGTCCTACGAGCAGTACTTC. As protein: CASSSPGQSYEQYF.

In DNA, the CDR3 is TGTGCCAGCAGCTGGCCTCGAGCGGGGGCTGGTTTTGGCTACACCTTC. It specifies CASSWPRAGAGFGYTF. The V gene is TRBV7-9, the J gene TRBJ1-2; weak D call: TRBD1 (6 bases). V shed 4 bases and J shed 7 bases, with 22 bases lying between them. The CDR3 sequence is 16 residues long. Germline CDR1 SEHNR, CDR2 FQNEAQ (reference sequence).